A single sample gave rise to the 22 T cell receptor beta chains below, sequenced in a study of shared clonotypes between healthy human individuals. Assay used: immunoSEQ multiplex PCR; TCRdb lists only in-frame clones, some missing. This sample has roughly 500,000 clones, with roughly 80% found just once. Sequenced sample: PBMCs. The receptors originated from a middle-aged woman in good health. Some clones in this sample may be carry-over from other donors' samples.

This clone was recorded once. A clone one base away is much larger, so this may be a read error. The chain combines TRBV19 with TRBJ2-3; D might be TRBD2 (6 bases). This CDR3 spans 15 amino acids. With 3 bases removed from V and 5 bases from J, the gap between germline ends came to 15 bases. Germline CDR1 LNHDA, CDR2 SQIVND (reference sequence). The CDR3 sequence: CASSMDGGELDTQYF. The CDR3 nucleotides are TGTGCCAGTAGTATGGACGGGGGAGAGTTAGATACGCAGTATTTT.

The table lists this clone with a few counts. The rearrangement joins TRBV11-2 to TRBJ2-7; 9 bases map to TRBD2. The CDR3 extends over 15 amino acids. Losses at the gene ends were 4 bases for V and 3 bases for J; bases not matched to a gene: 7. Germline V CDR1 and CDR2: SGHAT, FQNNGV. DNA for the CDR3: TGTGCCAGCAGCTGGGGGGCTAGCGGGAACTACGAGCAGTACTTC. Amino acid sequence: CASSWGASGNYEQYF. The full variable domain, with the rest looked up from reference TRBV11-2 and TRBJ2-7, is EAGVAQSPRYKIIEKRQSVAFWCNPISGHATLYWYQQILGQGPKLLIQFQNNGVVDDSQLPKDRFSAERLKGVDSTLKIQPAKLEDSAVYLCASSWGASGNYEQYFGPGTRLTVT.

This clone was seen more than once but under ten times. The chain carries TRBV18 and TRBJ2-2; no clear D. The CDR3 is 16 amino acids. The V end lost 3 bases, the J end lost 1 base, and 12 bases lay between the germline ends. CDR1 KGHSH and CDR2 LQKENI come from the germline V gene. CDR3 DNA: TGTGCCAGCTCACCTTTCCCCCGACAGAACACCGGGGAGCTGTTTTTT. Its translation is CASSPFPRQNTGELFF.

To note about this clone: This clone may be a read error of a much larger clone one base away. The CDR3 protein is CASSPLGTGGVTYTQYF. In DNA, the CDR3 is TGTGCCAGCAGCCCCCTCGGAACAGGGGGTGTCACATATACGCAGTATTTT. The chain couples TRBV9 to TRBJ2-3, with 8 bases matching TRBD1. The CDR3 length is 17 residues. Per the germline V gene, CDR1 is SGDLS and CDR2 is YYNGEE.

This clone was counted once. The J gene is TRBJ2-1, the V gene TRBV5-4, with D possibly TRBD2 on 6 matching bases. Between the trimmed V and J ends, which lost 3 bases and 8 bases, there was a span of 15 bases. CDR1 and CDR2 from the germline V gene are SGHNT and YYREEE (reference sequence). The CDR3 extends over 14 amino acids. CDR3 coding DNA: TGTGCCAGCAGCTCCCATGGGGGGTTGGATGAGCAGTTCTTC. This encodes CASSSHGGLDEQFF.

This clone was picked up a small number of times. This chain connects TRBV27 to TRBJ2-1, with D perhaps matching TRBD2 (5 bases). V was cut by 5 bases and J by 9 bases, with 17 bases left in between. The length of the CDR3 is 14 residues. Germline CDR1 MNHEY, CDR2 SMNVEV (reference sequence). CDR3 in amino acids: CASSPGLTLGEQFF. CDR3 sequence (DNA): TGTGCCAGCAGTCCCGGACTTACCCTTGGTGAGCAGTTCTTC.

The rearrangement joins TRBV27 to TRBJ2-7; possible D gene TRBD1, 5 bases. This CDR3 has 14 amino acids. Trimming left V 7 bases short and J 7 bases short, with 20 bases between. In germline, CDR1 is MNHEY, CDR2 SMNVEV (reference sequence). The CDR3 protein is CASTRTGGPREQYF. Written as DNA, the CDR3 is TGTGCCAGCACCCGAACAGGTGGCCCCAGGGAGCAGTACTTC.

The rearrangement links TRBV6-6 to TRBJ2-2; 10 nucleotides match TRBD1. CDR1 and CDR2 (germline): MNHNY, SVGAGI (reference sequence). The CDR3 is 15 amino acids. Trimming at V came to 6 bases and at J to 3 bases, leaving 4 bases not matched to a gene. CDR3 coding DNA: TGTGCCAGCAGGGGGACAGGGGATTACACCGGGGAGCTGTTTTTT. Translating gives CASRGTGDYTGELFF.

The V and J genes are TRBV18 and TRBJ1-1; weak D call: TRBD1 (5 bases). The V gene lost 5 bases and the J gene lost 2 bases, with 9 bases spanning the gap. The CDR3 has 13 amino acids. CDR1 and CDR2 from the germline V gene are KGHSH and LQKENI. CDR3 residues: CASSGRVNTEAFF. The CDR3 DNA is TGTGCCAGCTCAGGCAGGGTCAACACTGAAGCTTTCTTT.

Concerning this clone: One end of the junction does not line up with germline, which may come from a read error. CDR3 loop: CASSFQTGTSIPSLF. In DNA form, the CDR3 reads TGTGCCAGCAGTTTCCAGACCGGGACCTCTATCCCGTCACTCTTC. This chain connects TRBV28 to TRBJ2-7; D assignment may be TRBD1 or TRBD2 (5 bases each). This CDR3 is built from 15 residues. Germline loops: CDR1 MDHEN, CDR2 SYDVKM. The complete variable domain, with remaining parts taken from reference TRBV28 and TRBJ2-7, reads DVKVTQSSRYLVKRTGEKVFLECVQDMDHENMFWYRQDPGLGLRLIYFSYDVKMKEKGDIPEGYSVSREKKERFSLILESASTNQTSMYLCASSFQTGTSIPSLFGPGTRLTVT.

With regard to this clone: This probably arose from a read error, given a far larger clone one base away. Other DNA variants within this sample encode the same CDR3. This chain connects TRBV10-3 to TRBJ2-7; 7 positions match TRBD1. Germline V gene sequence: CDR1 ENHRY, CDR2 SYGVKD. The CDR3 runs 14 residues. The CDR3 region has the DNA TGTGCTAGCACCCGGGACAGCGTCACCTACGAGCAGTACTTC. It specifies CASTRDSVTYEQYF.

Regarding this clone: A single base is all that separates this from a far larger clone, so a read error is likely. This sample includes further DNA sequences coding for the same CDR3. V usage is TRBV30 and J usage is TRBJ2-2, with D tentatively TRBD1 or TRBD2 (5 bases each). Germline V gene lookup returns CDR1 GTSNPN and CDR2 SVGIG (reference sequence). CDR3 length: 13 residues. Here the CDR3 reads CAWSIREVGELFF. The CDR3 bases are TGTGCCTGGAGTATCAGGGAAGTGGGGGAGCTGTTTTTC.

CDR3 amino acids: CASSPLWGGETQYF. In nucleotides, the CDR3 is TGTGCCAGCTCACCCTTATGGGGTGGGGAGACCCAGTACTTC. The chain joins TRBV18 to TRBJ2-5; D uncertain. Trimming took off 3 bases at V and 5 bases at J, with 13 bases between the two ends. The CDR3 runs to 14 residues. The V gene's germline CDR1 is KGHSH and CDR2 LQKENI.

This chain connects TRBV11-3 to TRBJ2-5; 9 bases match TRBD2. Germline V lookup: CDR1 SGHNT, CDR2 YENEEA. CDR3 length: 16 residues. V was pared by 4 bases and J by 0 bases, with 6 bases of the junction left unmatched. CDR3 sequence (DNA): TGTGCCAGCAGCTGGGGGGGACTAGCAGACCAAGAGACCCAGTACTTC. Translation: CASSWGGLADQETQYF.

The J gene is TRBJ2-1, the V gene TRBV19, with TRBD1 as a possible D gene (5 bases). The CDR3 consists of 15 residues. CDR1 is LNHDA, CDR2 SQIVND, per germline (reference sequence). The V end lost 4 bases, the J end lost 9 bases, and 19 bases lay between the germline ends. Here the CDR3 reads CASSRSAGFGSEQFF. The CDR3 DNA reads TGTGCCAGTAGTAGATCGGCAGGGTTCGGTAGTGAGCAGTTCTTC. The variable domain in full, completed from reference TRBV19 and TRBJ2-1, reads DGGITQSPKYLFRKEGQNVTLSCEQNLNHDAMYWYRQDPGQGLRLIYYSQIVNDFQKGDIAEGYSVSREKKESFPLTVTSAQKNPTAFYLCASSRSAGFGSEQFFGPGTRLTVL.

As for this clone: A read error is the likely source, as a far larger clone sits one nucleotide away. Other DNA sequences in this specimen translate into the identical CDR3. This sequence joins TRBV4-1 and TRBJ1-2, with TRBD1 identical over 7 bases. In germline, CDR1 is MGHRA, CDR2 YSYEKL. V dropped 4 bases and J dropped 2; count of bases not matched to a gene: 4. The CDR3 loop spans 14 amino acids. The chain's CDR3 is CASSPGQMNYGYTF. The CDR3 DNA is TGCGCCAGCAGCCCGGGACAGATGAACTATGGCTACACCTTC.

This chain links TRBV9 with TRBJ1-1; 7 bases align to TRBD1. V trimming: 2 bases; J trimming: 7 bases; junction bases outside the gene matches: 5. Per the germline V gene, CDR1 is SGDLS and CDR2 is YYNGEE. The CDR3 has 13 residues. For the CDR3, the DNA is TGTGCCAGCAGCGTGTTCCGGACAGGTGAAGCTTTCTTT. It yields the protein CASSVFRTGEAFF.

This clone came up many times. Within the sample, other DNA sequences also encode this same CDR3. The J gene is TRBJ1-2, the V gene TRBV18, with TRBD1 matching over 8 bases. Trimming at V came to 3 bases and at J to 7 bases, leaving 7 bases not matched to a gene. Germline V lookup: CDR1 KGHSH, CDR2 LQKENI. The CDR3 has 14 amino acids. This CDR3 is CASSPPDRAGGYTF. In DNA, the CDR3 is TGTGCCAGCTCACCGCCGGACAGGGCTGGTGGCTACACCTTC.

This chain's CDR3 is CSAEDQETQYF. CDR3 sequence (DNA): TGCAGTGCTGAGGACCAAGAGACCCAGTACTTC. The chain combines TRBV20-1 with TRBJ2-5; no clear D gene. The CDR3 runs 11 residues. Trimming pared 5 bases from V and 0 bases from J, leaving 4 bases between. Germline CDR1 reads DFQATT; CDR2 reads SNEGSKA (reference sequence).

The chain combines TRBV7-8 with TRBJ2-5; the match to TRBD1 covers 9 bases. This CDR3 contains 16 residues. Germline V gives CDR1 SGHVS, CDR2 FQNEAQ. V was clipped by 7 bases and J by 5 bases; unmatched bases: 14. Written as DNA, the CDR3 is TGTGCCAGCACCTACCCGTACAGGGGGCGCGGGGAGACCCAGTACTTC. Protein: CASTYPYRGRGETQYF.

Only a few counts were recorded for this clone. The gene calls are TRBV6-1 and TRBJ2-2; D is ambiguous. CDR1 and CDR2 (germline): MNHNS, SASEGT. This CDR3 contains 15 residues. V lost 3 bases and J 6 bases, leaving 14 bases between the germline ends. The CDR3 loop reads CASSEGPENSGELFF. DNA for the CDR3: TGTGCCAGCAGTGAGGGCCCCGAAAATTCCGGGGAGCTGTTTTTT.

This clone was recorded a few times. A read error is the likely source, as a far larger clone sits one nucleotide away. The sample has other DNA sequences that encode this CDR3 too. The chain uses TRBV29-1 and TRBJ2-7; 7 bases agree with TRBD2. The CDR3 covers 13 residues. Germline V gene sequence: CDR1 SQVTM, CDR2 ANQGSEA. CDR3 loop: CSAAGVLAYEQYF. CDR3 in DNA: TGCAGCGCTGCGGGAGTCCTGGCCTATGAGCAGTACTTC.